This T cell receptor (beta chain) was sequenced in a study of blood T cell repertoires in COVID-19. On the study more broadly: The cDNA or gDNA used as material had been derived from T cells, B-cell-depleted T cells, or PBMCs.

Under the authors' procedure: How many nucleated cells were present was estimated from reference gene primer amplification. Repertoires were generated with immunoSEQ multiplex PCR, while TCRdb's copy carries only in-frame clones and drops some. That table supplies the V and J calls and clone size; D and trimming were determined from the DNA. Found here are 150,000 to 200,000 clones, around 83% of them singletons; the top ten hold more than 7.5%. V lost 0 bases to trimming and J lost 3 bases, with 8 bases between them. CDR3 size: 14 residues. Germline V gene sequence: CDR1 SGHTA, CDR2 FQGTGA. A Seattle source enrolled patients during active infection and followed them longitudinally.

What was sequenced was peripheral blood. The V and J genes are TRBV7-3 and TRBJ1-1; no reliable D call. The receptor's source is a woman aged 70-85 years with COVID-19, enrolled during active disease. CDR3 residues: CASSLTQFDTEAFF. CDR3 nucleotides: TGTGCCAGCAGCTTAACCCAGTTCGACACTGAAGCTTTCTTT.